These T cell receptor beta chains were read from a single sample in a study of identical twins. TCRdb re-called the 5' RACE reads with MiXCR, one entry per CDR3 protein. The sample has about 470,000 distinct CDR3 sequences, approximately 24% seen once; the top ten hold about 2.7%. In addition, the sample was reused for a study of T cells expressing NK-cell markers.

The sequenced material came from CD4+ T cells sorted from blood. All receptors come from a woman aged 18-30 years in good health. CDR3s include the opening cysteine and the closing phenylalanine or tryptophan. Some rows mark clone size as missing; the rest say once, few, many or name a class of expanded clone.

size	V	J	CDR3
-	TRBV12-3/TRBV12-4	TRBJ2-2	CASSSLRRELFF
-	TRBV15	TRBJ2-3	CATSYRLSDTQYF
-	TRBV20-1	TRBJ2-7	CSASRGFLEQYF
many	TRBV20-1	TRBJ2-1	CSARLAGGSYNEQFF
many	TRBV5-1	TRBJ2-1	CASSLKLKGEQFF
-	TRBV18	TRBJ2-1	CASSPSVYNEQFF
few	TRBV18	TRBJ2-2	CASSPPGGVNTGELFF
few	TRBV5-6	TRBJ2-2	CASSLGDTSDRNTGELFF
-	TRBV12-3/TRBV12-4	TRBJ2-5	CASSRTSGSEETQYF
-	TRBV11-3	TRBJ1-1	CASSLGVGLNTEAFF
-	TRBV10-2	TRBJ2-3	CASSDFGAIADTQYF
few	TRBV18	TRBJ2-3	CASSPPGRGADTQYF
-	TRBV18	TRBJ1-1	CASSPPSTEAFF
few	TRBV10-3	TRBJ2-7	CAISEASSDSSYEQYF
-	TRBV4-3	TRBJ2-3	CAGSQEFLYTQYF
few	TRBV5-1	TRBJ2-1	CASSRGTSGGSSYNEQFF
-	TRBV20-1	TRBJ2-1	CSARDGGPYNEQFF
-	TRBV25-1	TRBJ2-7	CASTGDTHEQYF
few	TRBV6-5	TRBJ2-1	CASGQPYNEQFF
-	TRBV7-2	TRBJ2-7	CASDSIGGARYEQYF
few	TRBV12-3/TRBV12-4	TRBJ2-7	CASSTGDRGTYEQYF
-	TRBV6-1	TRBJ1-1	CASVGHLNTEAFF
many	TRBV6-1	TRBJ2-1	CASMGARIYNEQFF
few	TRBV25-1	TRBJ1-6	CASSATTGVDSPLHF
-	TRBV27	TRBJ2-6	CASSLLGGSSGANVLTF
few	TRBV4-3	TRBJ2-1	CASSQGSPRDEQFF
-	TRBV12-3/TRBV12-4	TRBJ2-7	CASSSQVIGFEQYF
-	TRBV12-3/TRBV12-4	TRBJ2-1	CASSKRNEQFF
-	TRBV7-9	TRBJ2-5	CASSSTRAEETQYF
-	TRBV30	TRBJ2-3	CAWAVTSGINTQYF
-	TRBV10-1	TRBJ2-4	CASSEGGGVKNIQYF
-	TRBV19	TRBJ2-3	CASNQARRTDTQYF
-	TRBV7-2	TRBJ2-5	CASSFRQGTTETQYF
few	TRBV5-1	TRBJ1-4	CASSGQGSLGKLFF
-	TRBV20-1	TRBJ1-5	CSARDGGESQPQHF
-	TRBV5-1	TRBJ1-2	CASSRDSSNYGYTF
-	TRBV12-3/TRBV12-4	TRBJ2-3	CASSPHGGGTQYF
-	TRBV6-5	TRBJ1-2	CASSYSIAVGSGYTF
few	TRBV6-5	TRBJ1-2	CASSYAQKGRGYTF
-	TRBV20-1	TRBJ2-1	CSAPTSRGYSEQFF
-	TRBV4-3	TRBJ2-6	CASSQVAGSSGANVLTF
many	TRBV20-1	TRBJ2-5	CSARDWASGETQYF
few	TRBV5-1	TRBJ2-2	CASSLAGGANTGELFF
-	TRBV10-3	TRBJ2-7	CAISLYRAPSGYEQYF
-	TRBV6-2/TRBV6-3	TRBJ2-2	CASILGASTGELFF
once	TRBV5-6	TRBJ2-3	CASSLADRVSYF
-	TRBV29-1	TRBJ2-7	CSVAPGQGGKQYF
-	TRBV5-1	TRBJ2-1	CASSRSTGPYNEQFF
few	TRBV5-6	TRBJ2-1	CASSFWQGNEQFF
-	TRBV12-3/TRBV12-4	TRBJ2-1	CASSRTSGRDHNEQFF
-	TRBV5-1	TRBJ2-2	CASSLRRAGSSTGELFF